The following is a T cell receptor beta chain sequence with its context. This sample was included in a study of T cells in pancreatic ductal adenocarcinoma. Germline CDR1 SGHRS, CDR2 YFSETQ. This CDR3 is built from 15 residues. Germline trimming cut 4 bases from V and 2 bases from J; bases unmatched to any gene: 9. Profiling relied on immunoSEQ multiplex PCR, and the TCRdb table lists in-frame clones only, not all of them. This sample carries about 97,000 clones, roughly 96% of them seen once, and the ten largest clones take about 3%. Surgery without prior neoadjuvant therapy was the treatment of the selected pancreatic ductal adenocarcinoma patients.

This receptor was taken from a human donor with pancreatic ductal adenocarcinoma. The sequencing input was PBMCs. The J gene is TRBJ2-7, the V gene TRBV5-1, with 7 bases identical to TRBD1. The CDR3 reads CASSGRDTGAYEQYF. The CDR3, as DNA: TGCGCCAGCAGCGGAAGGGATACAGGGGCCTACGAGCAGTACTTC.